The 29 T cell receptor beta chains below were found in one sample sequenced in a study of Ad26.COV2.S vaccination and SARS-CoV-2 variants. Data came from immunoSEQ multiplex PCR; TCRdb stores just in-frame clones and leaves some out. The repertoire includes 300,000 to 350,000 clones, 86% of them detected once, and 1.9% sits in the top ten. Treatment in this sample: roughly 20 received Ad26.COV2.S at low or high dose, single or two shots; about 5 received placebo; per-sample allocation not given. Following the first vaccine or placebo injection, samples were taken on day 63. The input for sequencing was peripheral blood, taken in a trial of Ad26.COV2.S vaccine versus placebo. These receptor sequences come from a person between 18 and 65 years old who received the Ad26.COV2.S COVID-19 vaccine or a placebo.

Concerning this clone itself: Other nucleotide sequences from this sample produce the same CDR3. The chain uses TRBV5-1 and TRBJ2-5; TRBD2 aligns across 8 bases. This CDR3 contains 14 residues. The germline V gene encodes CDR1 SGHRS and CDR2 YFSETQ. Trimming cost V 1 base and J 2 bases; bases outside gene matches: 1. The CDR3 DNA is TGCGCCAGCAGCTTGACTAGCGGACAAGAGACCCAGTACTTC. Amino acid sequence: CASSLTSGQETQYF. Based on the CDR3 plus reference TRBV5-1 and TRBJ2-5, the full variable domain is KAGVTQTPRYLIKTRGQQVTLSCSPISGHRSVSWYQQTPGQGLQFLFEYFSETQRNKGNFPGRFSGRQFSNSRSEMNVSTLELGDSALYLCASSLTSGQETQYFGPGTRLLVL.

J is TRBJ2-7 and V is TRBV4-3; possibly TRBD1 for D (6 bases). CDR3 length equals 15 residues. The germline V gene encodes CDR1 LGHNA and CDR2 YSLEER. Trimming took off 1 base at V and 6 bases at J, with 16 bases between the two ends. The CDR3 coding sequence is TGCGCCAGCAGCCAAGCAAACTCACAGGGAAGCGAGCAGTACTTC. It specifies CASSQANSQGSEQYF.

The chain uses TRBV13 and TRBJ2-5; 11 bases are a match to TRBD1. CDR1 and CDR2 from the germline V gene are PRHDT and FYEKMQ (reference sequence). This CDR3 is built from 16 residues. Trimming at V came to 2 bases and at J to 3 bases, leaving 5 bases not matched to a gene. The CDR3 spells CASSLPRGQGEETQYF. DNA for the CDR3: TGTGCCAGCAGCTTACCCCGGGGACAGGGGGAAGAGACCCAGTACTTC.

CDR3 nucleotide sequence: TGTGCCAGCTCACCACGCTTAGAACCTGCCACCGGGGAGCTGTTTTTT. Amino acids: CASSPRLEPATGELFF. The chain is built from TRBV18 and TRBJ2-2, with no clear D. The V gene lost 1 base and the J gene lost 4 bases, with 13 bases spanning the gap. The germline gives CDR1 KGHSH, CDR2 LQKENI. This CDR3 is 16 amino acids long.

The CDR3 nucleotides read TGTGCCAGCAGCCAAGAGGCGGCATCTGGAAACACCATATATTTT. Residues: CASSQEAASGNTIYF. The rearrangement links TRBV4-2 to TRBJ1-3, with D hard to call. Germline-derived CDR1 and CDR2 are LGHNA and YNFKEQ. This CDR3 contains 15 residues. Trimming pared 0 bases from V and 1 base from J, leaving 7 bases between.

The chain combines TRBV10-1 with TRBJ2-7, with TRBD1 matching over 7 bases. The CDR3 is 13 amino acids. The V segment lost 2 bases and the J segment 6 bases; nucleotides outside the gene matches: 4. In germline, CDR1 is WNHNN, CDR2 SYGVQD (reference sequence). CDR3 protein: CASSEDRDREQYF. The CDR3 DNA follows: TGCGCCAGCAGTGAGGACAGGGATCGCGAGCAGTACTTC.

The chain carries TRBV27 and TRBJ1-2; 7 bases fit TRBD1. CDR3 length: 14 residues. V was clipped by 5 bases and J by 7 bases; unmatched bases: 10. Germline V gene sequence: CDR1 MNHEY, CDR2 SMNVEV (reference sequence). CDR3 sequence reads: CASSPDRARGGYTF. CDR3 bases: TGTGCCAGCAGTCCAGACAGGGCGAGAGGTGGCTACACCTTC.

The table lists this clone with a count of one. The chain combines TRBV5-1 with TRBJ2-7, with 10 bases matching TRBD1. Losses at the gene ends were 4 bases for V and 4 bases for J; bases not matched to a gene: 2. The germline gives CDR1 SGHRS, CDR2 YFSETQ. The CDR3 spans 13 residues. CDR3 in amino acids: CASSTDRGYEQYF. CDR3 nucleotide sequence: TGCGCCAGCAGCACGGACAGGGGGTACGAGCAGTACTTC.

V is TRBV9 and J is TRBJ2-7, with D tentatively TRBD2 (5 bases). Trimming took 1 base from V and 4 from J, leaving 15 bases between them. The CDR3 sequence is 15 residues long. CDR1 SGDLS and CDR2 YYNGEE come from the germline V gene. This CDR3 is CASSVSPQVAYEQYF. In DNA form, the CDR3 reads TGTGCCAGCAGCGTAAGTCCTCAGGTAGCGTACGAGCAGTACTTC.

V and J are TRBV6-5 and TRBJ1-1; 11 bases agree with TRBD1. CDR3 length equals 15 residues. Germline trimming cut 7 bases from V and 3 bases from J; bases unmatched to any gene: 7. The V gene's germline CDR1 is MNHEY and CDR2 SVGAGI. This CDR3 is CASTPWGQGDTEAFF. CDR3 DNA sequence: TGTGCCAGCACTCCATGGGGACAGGGGGACACTGAAGCTTTCTTT.

V is TRBV6-5 and J is TRBJ2-3; either TRBD1 or TRBD2 may supply D (5 bases each). The germline V gene has CDR1 MNHEY and CDR2 SVGAGI. The CDR3 extends over 15 amino acids. V was trimmed by 6 bases and J by 4 bases, leaving 17 bases between them. DNA of the CDR3: TGTGCCAGCAGAACCCCAGGGATCGGGGCAGATACGCAGTATTTT. It specifies CASRTPGIGADTQYF.

This sequence joins TRBV7-9 and TRBJ2-5, with 8 positions matching TRBD1. V trimming: 5 bases; J trimming: 2 bases; junction bases outside the gene matches: 4. The CDR3 runs 14 residues. Looked up from germline, CDR1 is SEHNR and CDR2 is FQNEAQ (reference sequence). The CDR3 DNA follows: TGTGCCAGCAGCACCTACAGGGGGCAAGAGACCCAGTACTTC. Its protein is CASSTYRGQETQYF.

This chain joins TRBV11-2 and TRBJ1-2; D is perhaps TRBD1 (5 bases). The V end lost 5 bases, the J end lost 4 bases, and 11 bases lay between the germline ends. The germline CDR1 and CDR2 sequences are SGHAT and FQNNGV. The CDR3 runs to 13 residues. The DNA of the CDR3 is TGTGCCAGCAGCGCGGGACGGGTCTATGGCTACACCTTC. This codes for CASSAGRVYGYTF.

The chain recombines TRBV2 with TRBJ1-5; D perhaps matches TRBD1 (5 bases). The V end was cut by 1 base, the J end by 11 bases, with 18 bases between. Germline V gene data show CDR1 as SNHLY and CDR2 as FYNNEI. The CDR3 has 15 amino acids. CDR3 sequence reads: CASSEEGQASTAQHF. The CDR3 DNA follows: TGTGCCAGCAGTGAAGAGGGGCAGGCGAGCACGGCCCAGCATTTT.

The V call is TRBV4-1, the J call TRBJ1-3; D is unresolved. Germline CDR1 is MGHRA and CDR2 is YSYEKL. Deletions cut 0 bases from V and 3 bases from J, with 15 bases between. There are 17 residues in the CDR3. CDR3 in amino acids: CASSQDTGRQVGNTIYF. The CDR3 nucleotides are TGCGCCAGCAGCCAAGATACCGGAAGGCAAGTTGGAAACACCATATATTTT.

This clone was detected once. The chain couples TRBV7-9 to TRBJ1-5; D is undetermined. Looked up from germline, CDR1 is SEHNR and CDR2 is FQNEAQ (reference sequence). The ends were cut back, 1 base at V and 4 bases at J, with 5 bases in the middle. The CDR3 consists of 13 residues. CDR3 DNA: TGTGCCAGCAGCTTAGAGACAAATCAGCCCCAGCATTTT. It translates to CASSLETNQPQHF.

CDR3 sequence reads: CASSQDAVDSRGNTIYF. The DNA of the CDR3 is TGCGCCAGCAGCCAAGACGCGGTGGACAGCCGCGGAAACACCATATATTTT. This chain links TRBV4-1 with TRBJ1-3, with D possibly being TRBD1 (6 bases). V gave up 0 bases and J gave up 4 bases, with 16 bases separating them. The germline V gene encodes CDR1 MGHRA and CDR2 YSYEKL. This CDR3 contains 17 residues.

This chain joins TRBV4-3 and TRBJ2-1; 13 nucleotides align to TRBD2. Germline lookup yields CDR1 LGHNA and CDR2 YSLEER. CDR3 length: 18 amino acids. With 2 bases clipped from V and 5 bases from J, the junction kept 9 bases outside the gene matches. CDR3 in DNA: TGCGCCAGCAGCCAAAACGGCGGGGGACTAGCGGGAAACAATGAGCAGTTCTTC. This sequence encodes CASSQNGGGLAGNNEQFF.

The chain employs TRBV30 and TRBJ2-7; possibly TRBD2 for D (6 bases). CDR1 is GTSNPN and CDR2 is SVGIG in the germline V gene (reference sequence). This CDR3 is built from 12 residues. V was trimmed by 5 bases and J by 6 bases, leaving 14 bases between them. The DNA of the CDR3 is TGTGCCTGGGCGGTGGCGGGGCTCGAGCAGTACTTC. This encodes CAWAVAGLEQYF.

Points on this clone: Germline is not matched at one junction end, which may reflect a read error. V is TRBV5-1 and J is TRBJ2-3; 9 bases map to TRBD2. Germline CDR1 reads SGHRS; CDR2 reads YFSETQ. This CDR3 is built from 13 residues. The CDR3 nucleotides read TGCGCCAGCAGCTTGAGACCTAGCGGGGCCTTACTCTTT. Encoded protein: CASSLRPSGALLF.

The chain carries TRBV11-3 and TRBJ1-1; D remains ambiguous. The CDR3 is 13 amino acids. Between the trimmed V and J ends, which lost 3 bases and 13 bases, there was a span of 18 bases. The germline V gene has CDR1 SGHNT and CDR2 YENEEA. DNA for the CDR3: TGTGCCAGCAGCTTTTCGGCGGGCAAAAAGGTTTTCTTT. Translated, it gives CASSFSAGKKVFF. Looking up the rest from reference TRBV11-3 and TRBJ1-1 gives the full variable domain: EAGVVQSPRYKIIEKKQPVAFWCNPISGHNTLYWYLQNLGQGPELLIRYENEEAVDDSQLPKDRFSAERLKGVDSTLKIQPAELGDSAVYLCASSFSAGKKVFFGQGTRLTVV.

V is TRBV9 and J is TRBJ2-7; TRBD2 agrees at 9 bases. V gave up 0 bases and J gave up 5 bases; unmatched junction bases: 9. The CDR3 totals 16 residues. Germline V lookup: CDR1 SGDLS, CDR2 YYNGEE. CDR3 protein: CASSVGQRGAPHEQYF. DNA for the CDR3: TGTGCCAGCAGCGTAGGTCAGCGGGGGGCCCCTCACGAGCAGTACTTC.

This chain uses TRBV12-3 or TRBV12-4 with TRBJ2-2; no clear D gene. The CDR3 covers 13 residues. V was trimmed by 6 bases and J by 5 bases, leaving 10 bases between them. CDR3 residues: CASSGATTGELFF. CDR3 sequence (DNA): TGTGCCAGCAGCGGAGCTACAACCGGGGAGCTGTTTTTT.

The genes are TRBV5-6 and TRBJ2-2, with D tentatively TRBD1 (5 bases). Trimming pared 1 base from V and 1 base from J, leaving 5 bases between. The CDR3 has 14 residues. Germline loops: CDR1 SGHDT, CDR2 YYEEEE. CDR3: CASSLRGNTGELFF. CDR3 DNA: TGTGCCAGCAGCTTGAGGGGGAACACCGGGGAGCTGTTTTTT.

This chain connects TRBV24-1 to TRBJ2-5; the D gene could be TRBD1 or TRBD2 (6 bases each). The V gene's germline CDR1 is KGHDR and CDR2 SFDVKD. CDR3 length equals 14 residues. V dropped 4 bases and J dropped 4 bases, with 12 bases sitting between them. The chain's CDR3 is CATSDGGLSETQYF. In DNA, the CDR3 is TGTGCCACCAGTGACGGGGGCCTTTCAGAGACCCAGTACTTC.

The chain couples TRBV14 to TRBJ2-2, with 9 bases aligning to TRBD2. This CDR3 region has 18 residues. V gave up 4 bases and J gave up 4 bases; unmatched junction bases: 13. CDR1 and CDR2 from the germline V gene are SGHDN and FVKESK. In DNA form, the CDR3 reads TGTGCCAGCAGCCTAAAGATTCGGCTAGCGGGGATCACCGGGGAGCTGTTTTTT. Protein: CASSLKIRLAGITGELFF.

To note about this clone: At the DNA level, this CDR3 is encoded by other sequences in the same sample as well. This chain joins TRBV6-5 and TRBJ1-1; 8 nucleotides match TRBD1. CDR1 and CDR2 (germline): MNHEY, SVGAGI. The ends lost 6 bases at V and 1 base at J; junction bases unmatched: 4. The CDR3 totals 14 residues. The DNA of the CDR3 is TGTGCCAGCAGAAGGACAGGGACGAACACTGAAGCTTTCTTT. It codes for CASRRTGTNTEAFF.

The gene calls are TRBV3-1 (or the pseudogene TRBV3-2) and TRBJ1-6; D remains unclear. The CDR3 sequence is 14 residues long. Per germline, CDR1 LGHDT and CDR2 YNNKEL (reference sequence). Between the trimmed V and J ends, which lost 2 bases and 6 bases, there was a span of 8 bases. DNA for the CDR3: TGTGCCAGCAGCCAACCCGGGTTTAATTCACCCCTCCACTTT. Its translation: CASSQPGFNSPLHF.

The rearrangement links TRBV9 to TRBJ1-4; tentatively, D is TRBD1 (6 bases). The CDR3 has 14 amino acids. V lost 3 bases to trimming and J lost 0 bases, with 6 bases between them. The germline CDR1 and CDR2 sequences are SGDLS and YYNGEE. The CDR3 region has the DNA TGTGCCAGCAGCGAGGGGGCAACTAATGAAAAACTGTTTTTT. This gives the protein CASSEGATNEKLFF.